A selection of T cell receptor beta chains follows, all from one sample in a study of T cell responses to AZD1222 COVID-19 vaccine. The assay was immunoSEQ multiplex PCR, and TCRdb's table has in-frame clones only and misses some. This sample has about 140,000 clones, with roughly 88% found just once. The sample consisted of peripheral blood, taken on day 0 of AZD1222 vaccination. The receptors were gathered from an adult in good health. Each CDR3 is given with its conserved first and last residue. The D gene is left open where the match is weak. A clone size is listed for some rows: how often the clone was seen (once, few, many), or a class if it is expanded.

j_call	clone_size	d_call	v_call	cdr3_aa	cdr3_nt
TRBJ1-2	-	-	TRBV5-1	CASSLNGAEDYGYTF	TGCGCCAGCAGCTTGAATGGGGCAGAAGACTATGGCTACACCTTC
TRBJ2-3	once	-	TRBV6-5	CASWDPGYIDTQYF	TGTGCCAGCTGGGACCCAGGGTATATAGATACGCAGTATTTT
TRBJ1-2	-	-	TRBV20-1	CSASAVYGYTF	TGCAGTGCTAGCGCAGTCTATGGCTACACCTTC
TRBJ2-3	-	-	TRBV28	CATIASRSDTQYF	TGTGCCACAATCGCGTCGCGGTCCGATACGCAGTATTTT
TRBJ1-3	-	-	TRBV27	CASSSLGGGNTIYF	TGTGCCAGCAGTTCCCTAGGGGGAGGAAACACCATATATTTT
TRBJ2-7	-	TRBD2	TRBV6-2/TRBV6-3	CASSYSVEGGPGEQYF	TGTGCCAGCAGTTACTCGGTTGAGGGAGGGCCGGGAGAGCAGTACTTC
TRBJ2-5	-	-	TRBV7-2	CASSLNRGETQYF	TGTGCCAGCAGCTTAAACAGAGGAGAGACCCAGTACTTC
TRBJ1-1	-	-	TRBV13	CASSLAGKGYTEAFF	TGTGCCAGCAGCTTAGCGGGGAAGGGTTACACTGAAGCTTTCTTT
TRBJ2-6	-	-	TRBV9	CASSPPSSGANVLTF	TGTGCCAGCAGCCCACCCAGCTCTGGGGCCAACGTCCTGACTTTC
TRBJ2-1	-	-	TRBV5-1	CASSLSNEQFF	TGCGCCAGCAGCTTGAGCAATGAGCAGTTCTTC
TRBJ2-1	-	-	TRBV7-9	CASSLDGNEQFF	TGTGCCAGCAGCTTAGACGGCAATGAGCAGTTCTTC
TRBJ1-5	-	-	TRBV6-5	CASRASWGGNQPQHF	TGTGCCAGCAGGGCCTCCTGGGGGGGCAATCAGCCCCAGCATTTT
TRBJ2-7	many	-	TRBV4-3	CASSGELTANLWDSYEQYF	TGCGCCAGCAGCGGTGAATTGACAGCCAACCTTTGGGACTCCTACGAGCAGTACTTC
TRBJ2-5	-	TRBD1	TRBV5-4	CASKIGGQGKTQYF	TGTGCCAGCAAAATTGGGGGACAGGGGAAGACCCAGTACTTC